What follows are 30 T cell receptor beta chains derived from one specimen sequenced in a study of lung T cells in sarcoidosis with Löfgren's syndrome. TCRdb used MiXCR to reprocess the reads, holding one entry per CDR3 protein. Of 15,000 to 25,000 distinct CDR3 sequences in the sample, roughly a fifth are singletons; the top ten hold around 0.77%. The sample comprised CD4+ T cells from bronchoalveolar lavage. These receptors originate from a human donor with sarcoidosis (Löfgren's syndrome or another form), or a control subject (not recorded which).

By sample fraction, this clonotype is medium-sized. V gene TRBV6-1 combines with J gene TRBJ2-1; possible D gene TRBD2, 6 bases. CDR3 length: 14 amino acids. From germline, CDR1 is MNHNS and CDR2 SASEGT. V lost 5 bases to trimming and J lost 7 bases, with 15 bases between them. CDR3 sequence: CASSLGRGSNEQFF. CDR3 DNA: TGTGCCAGCAGTCTGGGACGGGGGTCGAATGAGCAGTTCTTC.

Relative to its sample, this clonotype is medium-sized (0.01 to 0.1%). The rearrangement joins TRBV7-2 to TRBJ1-5, with D unclear. The CDR3 is 13 residues long. Germline V gene sequence: CDR1 SGHTA, CDR2 FQGNSA. The V gene lost 6 bases and the J gene lost 5 bases, with 11 bases spanning the gap. The CDR3 DNA reads TGTGCCAGCAGTCTAGCTGGATATCAGCCCCAGCATTTT. Its protein product is CASSLAGYQPQHF. Together with reference TRBV7-2 and TRBJ1-5, the CDR3 gives the full variable domain: GAGVSQSPSNKVTEKGKDVELRCDPISGHTALYWYRQSLGQGLEFLIYFQGNSAPDKSGLPSDRFSAERTGGSVSTLTIQRTQQEDSAVYLCASSLAGYQPQHFGDGTRLSIL.

This clonotype is labeled medium-sized. This chain links TRBV7-2 with TRBJ1-3, with D uncertain. V was cut by 3 bases and J by 4 bases, with 10 bases left in between. The CDR3 consists of 14 residues. Germline V lookup: CDR1 SGHTA, CDR2 FQGNSA. DNA of the CDR3: TGTGCCAGCAGCTTGACCGCCGGCGGAAACACCATATATTTT. It is translated as CASSLTAGGNTIYF.

This clonotype was counted at least ten times. This chain joins TRBV2 and TRBJ2-3, with a tentative D call TRBD2 (7 bases). CDR3 size: 12 residues. Trimming stripped 10 bases from V and 4 bases from J, with 12 bases between. Germline V gene lookup returns CDR1 SNHLY and CDR2 FYNNEI. DNA for the CDR3: TGTGCCACTAGGGGGGGGCCAGATACGCAGTATTTT. Translation: CATRGGPDTQYF.

By proportion, this clonotype is medium-sized. The V call is TRBV6-2 or TRBV6-3, the J call TRBJ1-5; no reliable D call. V dropped 1 base and J dropped 1 base, with 8 bases sitting between them. Germline V CDR1 and CDR2: MNHEY, SVGEGT. CDR3 length equals 15 residues. The CDR3: CASSYLARSNQPQHF. DNA for the CDR3: TGTGCCAGCAGTTACTTAGCCAGGAGCAATCAGCCCCAGCATTTT.

Worth noting for this clonotype: It may be a read error: a sequence one base away is much more abundant. Because it lacks the conserved phenylalanine or tryptophan at the end, this CDR3 is likely a read error. The chain joins TRBV2 to TRBJ1-5; the match to TRBD1 covers 8 bases. The V gene end was trimmed by 5 bases and the J gene end by 3 bases; junction bases not matched to a gene: 3. CDR3 length: 14 residues. CDR1 and CDR2 (germline): SNHLY, FYNNEI. CDR3 DNA: TGTGCCAGCAGTTGGACAGGGAACAATCAGCCCCAGCATCTT. Amino acid sequence: CASSWTGNNQPQHL.

With respect to this clonotype: Since a much larger clone is just one base distant, this may be a read error. CDR3 loop: CSAWASGRNEQSF. The CDR3 DNA sequence: TGCAGTGCCTGGGCTAGCGGGAGGAATGAGCAGTCCTTC. The rearrangement links TRBV20-1 to TRBJ2-1; TRBD2 matches at 11 bases. CDR3 length: 13 residues. The germline gives CDR1 DFQATT, CDR2 SNEGSKA (reference sequence).

This clonotype was detected ten times or more. The chain carries TRBV14 and TRBJ1-2; D unclear. CDR3 length equals 15 residues. V was pared by 2 bases and J by 7 bases, with 17 bases between. Looked up from germline, CDR1 is SGHDN and CDR2 is FVKESK. CDR3 region: CASSQFPSFSGGYTF. In DNA, the CDR3 is TGTGCCAGCAGCCAATTTCCTTCTTTTTCAGGTGGCTACACCTTC.

This clonotype has a count of ten or more. This rearrangement joins TRBV3-1 to TRBJ1-1, with D tentatively TRBD1 (6 bases). The CDR3 extends over 14 amino acids. Germline loops: CDR1 LGHDT, CDR2 YNNKEL (reference sequence). Trimming cost V 1 base and J 6 bases, with 12 bases left between them. The CDR3 DNA follows: TGTGCCAGCAGCCAAGGCGGACAGAAGGCTGAAGCTTTCTTT. Its translation is CASSQGGQKAEAFF.

In this sample, this clonotype is medium-sized (0.01 to 0.1%). The chain uses TRBV20-1 and TRBJ2-5, with 8 bases that match TRBD2. V shed 2 bases and J 5 bases; nucleotides not matched to a gene: 10. Germline V gives CDR1 DFQATT, CDR2 SNEGSKA (reference sequence). The CDR3 covers 15 residues. The CDR3 bases are TGCAGTGCTAGAAATGGCGGGAGGAGGGAGGAGACCCAGTACTTC. This translates into CSARNGGRREETQYF.

This clonotype is categorized as medium-sized. The chain recombines TRBV20-1 with TRBJ2-6; no clear D gene. Deletions cut 3 bases from V and 1 base from J, with 7 bases between. This CDR3 has 14 amino acids. CDR1 is DFQATT, CDR2 SNEGSKA, per germline (reference sequence). The CDR3 region is CSASEGSGANVLTF. The DNA of the CDR3 is TGCAGTGCTAGTGAAGGGTCTGGGGCCAACGTCCTGACTTTC.

This clonotype occurred a few times. The rearrangement links TRBV30 to TRBJ1-5, with D possibly matching TRBD1 (6 bases). The CDR3 has 19 residues. Trimming left V 2 bases short and J 2 bases short, with 25 bases between. The V gene's germline CDR1 is GTSNPN and CDR2 SVGIG (reference sequence). CDR3 in DNA: TGTGCCTGGAGTTTGAAATCCGGGACACGAGGATTTCGCAATCAGCCCCAGCATTTT. Translating gives CAWSLKSGTRGFRNQPQHF. Full variable domain (remainder filled in from reference TRBV30 and TRBJ1-5): SQTIHQWPATLVQPVGSPLSLECTVEGTSNPNLYWYRQAAGRGLQLLFYSVGIGQISSEVPQNLSASRPQDRQFILSSKKLLLSDSGFYLCAWSLKSGTRGFRNQPQHFGDGTRLSIL.

This clonotype appeared a few times. The rearrangement links TRBV2 to TRBJ2-1, with 8 positions matching TRBD2. This CDR3 is 16 amino acids long. The V and J ends lost 5 bases and 4 bases, in that order; junction bases with no gene match: 10. Per the germline V gene, CDR1 is SNHLY and CDR2 is FYNNEI. The CDR3 region is CASSPSRAGAYNEQFF. The CDR3 DNA follows: TGTGCCAGCAGTCCATCGCGAGCGGGAGCATACAATGAGCAGTTCTTC.

This clonotype has ten or more counts. This sequence joins TRBV7-2 and TRBJ1-1; D is ambiguous. CDR3 length: 13 residues. V gave up 3 bases and J gave up 0 bases, with 5 bases separating them. Germline V lookup: CDR1 SGHTA, CDR2 FQGNSA. CDR3 DNA sequence: TGTGCCAGCAGCTTCACATTGAACACTGAAGCTTTCTTT. Its translation is CASSFTLNTEAFF. Together with reference TRBV7-2 and TRBJ1-1, the CDR3 gives the full variable domain: GAGVSQSPSNKVTEKGKDVELRCDPISGHTALYWYRQSLGQGLEFLIYFQGNSAPDKSGLPSDRFSAERTGGSVSTLTIQRTQQEDSAVYLCASSFTLNTEAFFGQGTRLTVV.

The genes are TRBV18 and TRBJ1-4; a possible D gene is TRBD1 (6 bases). The CDR3 has 12 amino acids. V lost 6 bases to trimming and J lost 8 bases, with 10 bases between them. Looked up from germline, CDR1 is KGHSH and CDR2 is LQKENI. The CDR3 sequence: CASSLGTEKLFF. The CDR3 bases are TGTGCCAGCTCTCTGGGGACAGAAAAACTGTTTTTT.

The sample holds a few counts of this clonotype. This sequence joins TRBV20-1 and TRBJ2-3; 9 bases are a match to TRBD2. Per germline, CDR1 DFQATT and CDR2 SNEGSKA (reference sequence). V trimming: 5 bases; J trimming: 2 bases; junction bases outside the gene matches: 8. This CDR3 region has 15 residues. For the CDR3, the DNA is TGCAGTGCTCAAGGGGCTAGCGGGAACACAGATACGCAGTATTTT. Translating it yields CSAQGASGNTDTQYF.

A word on this clonotype: A read error may explain this, as a much larger clone is one base away. V is TRBV28 and J is TRBJ1-2; D gene uncertain. Per germline, CDR1 MDHEN and CDR2 SYDVKM. The CDR3 spans 14 residues. The CDR3 protein is CASSSLTVYYGCTF. CDR3 bases: TGTGCCAGCAGTTCTCTAACAGTTTACTATGGCTGCACCTTC.

The genes are TRBV10-3 and TRBJ1-3; 10 bases map to TRBD1. The CDR3 loop spans 14 amino acids. J gave up 5 bases and V 6 bases, and 4 bases lay outside the gene matches. Germline V CDR1 and CDR2: ENHRY, SYGVKD. The CDR3 here is CAIRNDRGRNTIYF. CDR3 nucleotides: TGTGCCATCAGGAATGACAGGGGGCGAAACACCATATATTTT.

The chain has TRBV30 and TRBJ2-7; D is perhaps TRBD1 (5 bases). Germline CDR1 GTSNPN, CDR2 SVGIG (reference sequence). V lost 3 bases and J 7 bases, leaving 31 bases between the germline ends. The CDR3 totals 18 residues. The CDR3 bases are TGTGCCTGGAGCCCGGTCAGGACAACGGGCACGGCACGCTGGGAGCAGTACTTC. Protein sequence: CAWSPVRTTGTARWEQYF.

Many counts were recorded for this clonotype. This chain joins TRBV6-1 and TRBJ1-2; D gene ambiguous. This CDR3 has 13 amino acids. Germline CDR1 is MNHNS and CDR2 is SASEGT. The V gene lost 5 bases and the J gene lost 4 bases, with 11 bases spanning the gap. The chain's CDR3 is CASSRGIFYGYTF. The DNA for the CDR3 is TGTGCCAGCAGTCGAGGAATTTTCTATGGCTACACCTTC.

Points on this clonotype: This may come from a read error, since a much larger clone is one base off. The DNA is left out, because the CDR3 cannot be placed on it with certainty; the CDR3 is given as TCRdb lists it. This sequence joins TRBV29-1 and TRBJ1-1; whether TRBD1, the table's D call, matches the DNA was not checked. Germline CDR1 reads SQVTM; CDR2 reads ANQGSEA. The CDR3 is 12 amino acids in total, end residues counted. CDR3 region: CSVAQGSTEASF.

At least ten counts were recorded for this clonotype. This chain joins TRBV20-1 and TRBJ2-3, with D possibly TRBD1 on 6 matching bases. The CDR3 length is 14 residues. Trimming pared 2 bases from V and 0 bases from J, leaving 9 bases between. The germline gives CDR1 DFQATT, CDR2 SNEGSKA (reference sequence). This CDR3 is CSARPGQSTDTQYF. CDR3 DNA sequence: TGCAGTGCTAGACCGGGACAAAGCACAGATACGCAGTATTTT.

In its sample, this clonotype ranks as medium-sized. The rearrangement links TRBV20-1 to TRBJ1-1; TRBD1 matches 9 bases. The CDR3 runs 12 residues. The germline V gene has CDR1 DFQATT and CDR2 SNEGSKA (reference sequence). V lost 6 bases, J lost 9 bases, and 8 bases stayed unmatched. The CDR3 region is CSASLQGAKAFF. Here the CDR3 DNA reads TGCAGTGCCAGCCTACAGGGGGCTAAAGCTTTCTTT.

This clonotype is medium-sized within its sample. DNA for the CDR3: TGTGCCAGCAGCTACCGGGACGACGAAAAACTGTTTTTT. Its translation is CASSYRDDEKLFF. J is TRBJ1-4 and V is TRBV6-1, with D maybe TRBD1 (5 bases). The CDR3 loop spans 13 amino acids. Looked up from germline, CDR1 is MNHNS and CDR2 is SASEGT. V was pared by 6 bases and J by 8 bases, with 13 bases between.

The table lists this clonotype with a count of one. Lacking the conserved final phenylalanine or tryptophan, this CDR3 likely reflects a read error. This sequence joins TRBV11-2 and TRBJ2-1, with 9 bases that match TRBD2. With V trimmed by 7 bases and J by 0 bases, 4 bases remained unmatched. This CDR3 region has 15 residues. Germline V gene lookup returns CDR1 SGHAT and CDR2 FQNNGV. The CDR3 is CASTLSGSSYNEQFL. CDR3 nucleotides: TGTGCCAGCACCCTTAGCGGGAGCTCCTACAATGAGCAGTTCCTC.

On this clonotype itself: One base away lies a much larger clone, so this may be a sequencing read error. V usage is TRBV7-9 and J usage is TRBJ2-1; maybe TRBD2 (7 bases). Germline CDR1 is SEHNR and CDR2 is FQNEAQ (reference sequence). This CDR3 spans 13 amino acids. The CDR3 sequence is CASSLRGAGERFF. The CDR3 bases are TGTGCCAGCAGCTTACGGGGGGCAGGTGAGCGGTTCTTC.

By proportion, this clonotype is medium-sized. The V gene is TRBV20-1, the J gene TRBJ1-5; D gene uncertain. V was cut by 3 bases and J by 1 base, with 4 bases left in between. Germline CDR1 is DFQATT and CDR2 is SNEGSKA (reference sequence). CDR3 length: 12 amino acids. CDR3 amino acids: CSASPSNQPQHF. In DNA, the CDR3 is TGCAGTGCTAGCCCCAGCAATCAGCCCCAGCATTTT.

This clonotype ranks as medium-sized (0.01 to 0.1%). The CDR3 DNA follows: TGTGCCAGCAGTGTCCAGCACAATCAGCCCCAGCATTTT. Protein sequence: CASSVQHNQPQHF. The chain couples TRBV6-1 to TRBJ1-5; D gene unclear. Trimming pared 4 bases from V and 3 bases from J, leaving 7 bases between. This CDR3 spans 13 amino acids. Germline CDR1 and CDR2: MNHNS and SASEGT.

This clonotype was counted many times. The V gene is TRBV12-3 or TRBV12-4, the J gene TRBJ2-3; 9 positions match TRBD2. V shed 3 bases and J 2 bases; nucleotides not matched to a gene: 3. The CDR3 has 15 amino acids. The CDR3 sequence: CASSLAGGLTDTQYF. DNA of the CDR3: TGTGCCAGCAGTTTGGCGGGAGGGCTCACAGATACGCAGTATTTT.

This clonotype showed up many times. J is TRBJ1-5 and V is TRBV19; TRBD1 agrees at 7 bases. The junction had 7 bases not matched to a gene; V was cut back by 1 base and J by 7 bases. The germline V gene has CDR1 LNHDA and CDR2 SQIVND (reference sequence). This CDR3 region has 15 residues. In nucleotides, the CDR3 is TGTGCCAGTAGTATAGCGGCAGGGGGAGAACAGCCCCAGCATTTT. As protein: CASSIAAGGEQPQHF. Full variable domain (remainder filled in from reference TRBV19 and TRBJ1-5): DGGITQSPKYLFRKEGQNVTLSCEQNLNHDAMYWYRQDPGQGLRLIYYSQIVNDFQKGDIAEGYSVSREKKESFPLTVTSAQKNPTAFYLCASSIAAGGEQPQHFGDGTRLSIL.